This T cell receptor beta chain was found in a study of T cells in localized non-small cell lung cancer. Concerning this clone itself: In the same sample, other DNA sequences code for this CDR3.

The CDR3 contains 11 residues. In germline, CDR1 is SQVTM, CDR2 ANQGSEA. V lost 0 bases and J 3 bases, leaving 0 bases between the germline ends. The data were produced by immunoSEQ multiplex PCR, yet TCRdb's version contains in-frame clones alone and is incomplete. The table shows about 25,000 clones, with more than 85% occurring only once. This rearrangement joins TRBV29-1 to TRBJ2-1; D gene uncertain. The input for sequencing was peripheral blood, taken before any cancer treatment. The TCR originated in a man between 35 and 75 years old with stage III squamous cell lung carcinoma. CDR3 protein: CSVEDYNEQFF. In DNA form, the CDR3 reads TGCAGCGTTGAAGACTACAATGAGCAGTTCTTC.